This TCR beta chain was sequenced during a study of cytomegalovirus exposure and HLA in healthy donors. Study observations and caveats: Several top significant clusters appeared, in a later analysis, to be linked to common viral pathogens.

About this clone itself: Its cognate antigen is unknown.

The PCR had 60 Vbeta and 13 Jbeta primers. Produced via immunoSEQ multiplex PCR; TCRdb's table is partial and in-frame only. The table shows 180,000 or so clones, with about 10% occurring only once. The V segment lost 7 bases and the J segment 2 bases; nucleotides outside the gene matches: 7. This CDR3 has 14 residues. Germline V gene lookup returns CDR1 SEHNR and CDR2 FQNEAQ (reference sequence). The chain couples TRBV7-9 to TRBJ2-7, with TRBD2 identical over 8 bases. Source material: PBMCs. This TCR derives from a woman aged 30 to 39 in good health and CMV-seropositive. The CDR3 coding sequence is TGTGCCAGCACCCCTGATAGCGGGACCTACGAGCAGTACTTC. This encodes CASTPDSGTYEQYF.